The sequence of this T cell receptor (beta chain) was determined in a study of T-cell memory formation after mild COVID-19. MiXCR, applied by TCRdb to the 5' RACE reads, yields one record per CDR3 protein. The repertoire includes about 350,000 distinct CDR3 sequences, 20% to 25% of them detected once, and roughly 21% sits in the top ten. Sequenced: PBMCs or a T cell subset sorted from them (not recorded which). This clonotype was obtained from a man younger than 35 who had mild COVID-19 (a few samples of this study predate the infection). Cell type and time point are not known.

The CDR3 sequence is CASSLGGMRGYTF. The CDR3 DNA reads TGTGCCAGCAGTCTGGGGGGGATGCGAGGCTACACCTTC. The V call is TRBV12-3 or TRBV12-4, the J call TRBJ1-2, with TRBD1 as a possible D gene (5 bases). The V end was cut by 5 bases, the J end by 8 bases, with 15 bases between. The CDR3 length is 13 residues.